This TCR beta chain stems from a study of blood T cell repertoires in COVID-19. Study-wide context: From T cells, B-cell-depleted T cells, or PBMCs came the material, which was cDNA or gDNA.

Some clones are missing from TCRdb's copy, which holds only in-frame ones; the method was immunoSEQ multiplex PCR. The sample includes over 400,000 clones, approximately 90% of them seen just once. Germline CDR1 is MNHEY and CDR2 is SMNVEV (reference sequence). V was clipped by 2 bases and J by 2 bases; unmatched bases: 4. The CDR3 spans 16 residues. Sample: PBMCs or T cells enriched from blood (not recorded which). This receptor was identified in a woman aged 55-69 years who had recovered from COVID-19. This chain links TRBV27 with TRBJ2-3; 10 bases line up with TRBD2. The CDR3 DNA reads TGTGCCAGCAGTTTAGGAGGACTAGCGGCCACAGATACGCAGTATTTT. Its translation is CASSLGGLAATDTQYF.